This is a list of T cell receptor beta chains from one sample in a study of regulatory T cells in long-lasting Graves disease. MiXCR, applied by TCRdb to the multiplex PCR reads, yields one record per CDR3 protein. The data show some 410,000 distinct CDR3 sequences, about a sixth seen once. A further study also used this sample, focusing on T cells in Graves' hyperthyroidism and ophthalmopathy.

Sequences were derived from peripheral blood mononuclear cells (PBMCs), sampled at new diagnosis, from a patient treated with antithyroid drugs. The receptor source for this set is a woman in her 30s with Graves disease. CDR3s include the opening cysteine and the closing phenylalanine or tryptophan. The D gene is left open where the match is weak. Where a row states a size, it is once, few, many or the class of an expanded clone; other rows omit it.

clone size,V gene,D gene,J gene,CDR3 DNA,CDR3 protein
many,TRBV7-2,NA,TRBJ2-7,TGTGCCAGCAGCTTAGAGGTCAGCTCCTACGAGCAGTACTTC,CASSLEVSSYEQYF
NA,TRBV15,NA,TRBJ1-1,TGTGCCACCAGCACCGTGACAGGTAGCACTGAAGCTTTCTTT,CATSTVTGSTEAFF
many,TRBV6-2/TRBV6-3,NA,TRBJ2-3,TGTGCCAGCAGTTACGGTAGCACAGATACGCAGTATTTT,CASSYGSTDTQYF
many,TRBV11-2,NA,TRBJ2-3,TGTGCCAGCAGCACCGACCGGGGCACAGATACGCAGTATTTT,CASSTDRGTDTQYF
NA,TRBV28,TRBD1,TRBJ2-7,TGTGCCAGCAGTTCTGGGACAGGGGGCCTTTACGAGCAGTACTTC,CASSSGTGGLYEQYF
few,TRBV12-5,TRBD2,TRBJ2-2,TGTGCTAGTGGTTCCCAACTTAGCGGGAGGTCCCGGGAGACCGGGGAGCTGTTTTTT,CASGSQLSGRSRETGELFF
many,TRBV7-9,NA,TRBJ1-2,TGTGCCAGCAGCGGGCCTAACGGCTCAATCAGGGCCTATGGCTACACCTTC,CASSGPNGSIRAYGYTF
NA,TRBV4-1,TRBD1,TRBJ2-7,TGCGCCAGCAGCCAAGTCCAGGGGGACTACGAGCAGTACTTC,CASSQVQGDYEQYF
many,TRBV7-9,NA,TRBJ1-2,TGTGCCAGCAGCGACAACGGGGGACTTAGATCCCTTTATGGCTACACCTTC,CASSDNGGLRSLYGYTF
few,TRBV28,NA,TRBJ1-6,TGTGCCAGCAGTTCCCCAGGGGATAATTCACCCCTCCACTTT,CASSSPGDNSPLHF
few,TRBV12-3/TRBV12-4,NA,TRBJ2-3,TGTGCCAGCAGTTTTGCGCTAAATAAGTATTTT,CASSFALNKYF
NA,TRBV4-1,NA,TRBJ1-5,TGCGCCAGCAGCCAAGAATTAACGGCAAATCAGCCCCAGCATTTT,CASSQELTANQPQHF
NA,TRBV20-1,NA,TRBJ2-2,TGCAGTGCTAGAGATTTCGGACTATCAAACACCGGGGAGCTGTTTTTT,CSARDFGLSNTGELFF
few,TRBV14,NA,TRBJ2-3,TGTGCCAGCAGCCAATCGGGAGATACGCAGTATTTT,CASSQSGDTQYF
many,TRBV12-3/TRBV12-4,TRBD1,TRBJ1-1,TGTGCCAGCAGGACAGGGACAGGGCGGGGGACTGAAGCTTTCTTT,CASRTGTGRGTEAFF
many,TRBV2,NA,TRBJ1-1,TGTGCCAGCAGTTGGGGGCAGGAGAACACTGAAGCTTTCTTT,CASSWGQENTEAFF
NA,TRBV28,NA,TRBJ1-4,TGTGCCAGTCTACCTCGGTCAACTAATGAAAAACTGTTTTTT,CASLPRSTNEKLFF
many,TRBV20-1,NA,TRBJ2-3,TGCAGTGGGTCAGCCGAACTCGCAGATACGCAGTATTTT,CSGSAELADTQYF
many,TRBV9,NA,TRBJ2-2,TGTGCCAGCAGCGCGAGGAACGGACAGTTTGACGGGGAGCTGTTTTTT,CASSARNGQFDGELFF
few,TRBV12-5,TRBD2,TRBJ2-3,TGTGCTAGTGGTTTCACGGCAGCGACTAGCGGAAGAGTAGATACGCAGTATTTT,CASGFTAATSGRVDTQYF
few,TRBV5-5,NA,TRBJ2-2,TGTGCCAGCAGCTTTATCAGGAGGGGGACCGGGGAGCTGTTTTTT,CASSFIRRGTGELFF
many,TRBV20-1,TRBD2,TRBJ2-5,TGCAGTGCCATTAGCGGGAGAGTGTACCAAGAGACCCAGTACTTC,CSAISGRVYQETQYF
many,TRBV5-1,NA,TRBJ1-1,TGCGCCAGCAGCTCCGGAGACACTGAAGCTTTCTTT,CASSSGDTEAFF
few,TRBV2,NA,TRBJ1-5,TGTGCCAGCAGTGACAGGGGCGATCAGCCCCAGCATTTT,CASSDRGDQPQHF
many,TRBV12-3/TRBV12-4,TRBD2,TRBJ2-1,TGTGCCAGCAGTCCAACGGGACTATTCGTCGATGAGCAGTTCTTC,CASSPTGLFVDEQFF